The rows below give T cell receptor beta chains drawn from one sample of a study of blood T cell repertoires in COVID-19. TCRdb's table, derived via immunoSEQ multiplex PCR, lists solely in-frame clones and lacks some. The sample holds about 52,000 clones, roughly four fifths seen once. Input material: peripheral blood. Receptors were obtained from a woman aged 80 or over with COVID-19, enrolled during active disease. Each CDR3 is given with its conserved first and last residue. The D gene is left open where the match is weak. Some rows mark clone size as missing; the rest say once, few, many or name a class of expanded clone.

j_gene | d_gene | v_gene | abundance | CDR3aa | CDR3nt
TRBJ2-7 | TRBD1 | TRBV2 | - | CASSDPGTGAYEQYF | TGTGCCAGCAGTGACCCCGGGACAGGGGCCTACGAGCAGTACTTC
TRBJ1-2 | TRBD1 | TRBV2 | - | CASIPRQGSGYTF | TGTGCCAGCATCCCCAGACAGGGAAGCGGCTACACCTTC
TRBJ1-1 | - | TRBV5-1 | - | CASREEGHTEAFF | TGCGCCAGCAGAGAGGAGGGGCACACTGAAGCTTTCTTT
TRBJ2-7 | - | TRBV27 | - | CASSLSSLDEQYF | TGTGCCAGCAGTTTATCGTCCCTAGACGAGCAGTACTTC
TRBJ2-5 | TRBD2 | TRBV14 | - | CASSLRASGRWETQYF | TGTGCCAGCAGCCTCCGGGCTAGCGGGAGATGGGAGACCCAGTACTTC
TRBJ2-3 | - | TRBV19 | - | CASSLQGDTQYF | TGTGCCAGTAGTTTGCAGGGAGATACGCAGTATTTT
TRBJ1-6 | - | TRBV6-6 | - | CASSYPQAGSPLHF | TGTGCCAGCAGTTACCCCCAGGCCGGATCACCCCTCCACTTT
TRBJ1-2 | - | TRBV7-2 | - | CASSLSHYGYTF | TGTGCCAGCAGCTTGAGCCACTATGGCTACACCTTC
TRBJ2-3 | TRBD2 | TRBV7-9 | - | CASSPGALAGGDTQYF | TGTGCCAGCAGCCCTGGGGCACTAGCGGGAGGAGATACGCAGTATTTT
TRBJ2-3 | - | TRBV19 | - | CASSIRGESTDTQYF | TGTGCCAGTAGTATCAGGGGGGAGAGCACAGATACGCAGTATTTT
TRBJ2-1 | TRBD1 | TRBV30 | - | CAWTDRQRKSSYNEQFF | TGTGCCTGGACGGACAGGCAGCGGAAGAGCTCCTACAATGAGCAGTTCTTC
TRBJ2-7 | - | TRBV20-1 | - | CSATGLGEQYF | TGCAGTGCTACAGGGTTAGGGGAGCAGTACTTC
TRBJ1-5 | TRBD1 | TRBV2 | few | CASRPDRGGNQPQHF | TGTGCCAGCAGACCCGACAGGGGAGGTAATCAGCCCCAGCATTTT
TRBJ2-3 | - | TRBV7-6 | once | CASSLRAGQVVSTDTQYF | TGTGCCAGCAGCCTTCGAGCGGGACAAGTCGTAAGCACAGATACGCAGTATTTT
TRBJ2-2 | - | TRBV21-1 | once | CASLIGKDRAGLNTGELFF | TGTGCCAGCCTCATCGGTAAGGACAGGGCCGGTTTGAACACCGGGGAGCTGTTTTTT
TRBJ2-6 | - | TRBV6-5 | - | CASSYVASGANVLTF | TGTGCCAGCAGTTACGTGGCATCTGGGGCCAACGTCCTGACTTTC
TRBJ1-5 | - | TRBV19 | - | CASSALNGPQHF | TGTGCCAGTAGTGCCCTTAACGGGCCCCAGCATTTT
TRBJ2-1 | TRBD2 | TRBV24-1 | - | CATSDSGLAGGPFFLDEQFF | TGTGCCACCAGTGATTCGGGACTAGCGGGAGGGCCTTTTTTCTTGGATGAGCAGTTCTTC
TRBJ2-6 | TRBD1 | TRBV5-8 | - | CASRPLLGTGASGANVLTF | TGTGCCAGCAGACCGCTGCTGGGGACAGGGGCATCTGGGGCCAACGTCCTGACTTTC
TRBJ2-5 | TRBD1 | TRBV4-1 | - | CASSQGSRDRSRQETQYF | TGCGCCAGCAGCCAAGGGAGCCGGGACAGGTCTCGCCAAGAGACCCAGTACTTC
TRBJ2-1 | TRBD2 | TRBV7-2 | - | CASSSAGTSRREQFF | TGTGCCAGCAGCTCCGCCGGGACTAGCAGGCGTGAGCAGTTCTTC
TRBJ1-2 | - | TRBV30 | - | CAWSTTANYGYTF | TGTGCCTGGAGCACGACAGCTAACTATGGCTACACCTTC
TRBJ2-4 | - | TRBV30 | - | CAWSVGQGRNIQYF | TGTGCCTGGAGTGTAGGGCAGGGTAGAAACATTCAGTACTTC
TRBJ1-1 | TRBD1 | TRBV19 | - | CASSILRDRPSEAFF | TGTGCCAGTAGTATACTCAGGGACAGGCCCTCTGAAGCTTTCTTT
TRBJ2-7 | - | TRBV6-5 | - | CASSSPRFHEQYF | TGTGCCAGCAGTTCACCCAGGTTCCACGAGCAGTACTTC
TRBJ2-3 | TRBD2 | TRBV15 | - | CATSRDRVAGGLLTDTQYF | TGTGCCACCAGCAGAGATCGGGTAGCGGGAGGGCTGCTCACAGATACGCAGTATTTT
TRBJ1-2 | - | TRBV9 | once | CASSVRFGYYTF | TGTGCCAGCAGCGTTCGTTTCGGGTACTACACCTTC
TRBJ2-7 | TRBD2 | TRBV29-1 | few | CSVAGTSLNEQYF | TGCAGCGTCGCCGGGACTAGCTTAAACGAGCAGTACTTC
TRBJ2-7 | TRBD1 | TRBV7-9 | - | CASSDPSGTGGSYEQYF | TGTGCCAGCAGCGATCCGTCTGGGACAGGGGGCTCCTACGAGCAGTACTTC
TRBJ1-5 | - | TRBV7-2 | many | CASSHDRTYNQPQHF | TGTGCCAGCAGCCACGACAGAACATACAATCAGCCCCAGCATTTT
TRBJ2-2 | TRBD2 | TRBV6-4 | - | CASSGSGLAKTGELFF | TGTGCCAGCAGTGGATCGGGACTAGCGAAAACCGGGGAGCTGTTTTTT
TRBJ2-7 | - | TRBV6-2/TRBV6-3 | - | CASSLNSYEQYF | TGTGCCAGCAGTTTAAACTCCTACGAGCAGTACTTC
TRBJ2-7 | TRBD2 | TRBV5-1 | - | CASSLEAGGPLGYEQYF | TGCGCCAGCAGCTTGGAAGCGGGAGGCCCCTTAGGTTACGAGCAGTACTTC
TRBJ2-7 | - | TRBV30 | - | CAWMGLTFAQYF | TGTGCCTGGATGGGACTTACCTTTGCGCAGTACTTC
TRBJ2-2 | TRBD2 | TRBV9 | - | CASSGGGGKGGELFF | TGTGCCAGCAGCGGAGGCGGGGGGAAGGGCGGGGAGCTGTTTTTT
TRBJ2-1 | TRBD2 | TRBV27 | - | CASSSMIFGLAGVYNEQFF | TGTGCCAGCAGTTCAATGATCTTTGGACTAGCGGGAGTCTACAATGAGCAGTTCTTC
TRBJ1-4 | - | TRBV7-9 | - | CASSPGDRGHNEKLFF | TGTGCCAGCAGCCCGGGGGATAGGGGCCATAATGAAAAACTGTTTTTT
TRBJ2-1 | TRBD2 | TRBV30 | - | CAWTQRGRGTYNEQFF | TGTGCCTGGACCCAGCGGGGGCGGGGCACCTACAATGAGCAGTTCTTC
TRBJ2-5 | - | TRBV11-2 | - | CASSPPFAGETQYF | TGTGCCAGCAGCCCCCCCTTTGCGGGAGAGACCCAGTACTTC
TRBJ2-3 | TRBD1 | TRBV24-1 | - | CATGDRTTGTDTQYF | TGTGCCACCGGGGACAGAACCACGGGCACAGATACGCAGTATTTT
TRBJ2-2 | - | TRBV6-6 | - | CASTKGQGNTGELFF | TGTGCCAGCACCAAGGGGCAGGGTAACACCGGGGAGCTGTTTTTT
TRBJ1-2 | - | TRBV27 | medium-sized | CASRRVGGRDDGYTF | TGTGCCAGCAGACGCGTTGGCGGCAGGGATGATGGCTACACCTTC
TRBJ2-3 | - | TRBV10-3 | - | CAISEERPLGDTQYF | TGTGCCATCAGTGAGGAGCGGCCCCTTGGGGATACGCAGTATTTT
TRBJ1-2 | TRBD1 | TRBV30 | - | CAYPGQGYNGYTF | TGTGCCTACCCGGGACAGGGGTATAATGGCTACACCTTC
TRBJ2-5 | - | TRBV30 | - | CAWSVELALAQYF | TGTGCCTGGAGTGTGGAGCTAGCGTTGGCCCAGTACTTC
TRBJ1-2 | - | TRBV11-2 | - | CASSQMDIDGYTF | TGTGCCAGCAGCCAAATGGACATCGATGGCTACACCTTC
TRBJ2-6 | TRBD1 | TRBV3-1/TRBV3-2 | - | CASSSQGAGANVLTF | TGTGCCAGCAGCTCACAGGGGGCTGGGGCCAACGTCCTGACTTTC
TRBJ2-5 | - | TRBV9 | - | CASSRRGGGQETQYF | TGTGCCAGCAGCCGTAGGGGAGGCGGCCAAGAGACCCAGTACTTC
TRBJ1-5 | - | TRBV27 | - | CASSSSFTHQPQHF | TGTGCCAGCAGTTCCTCTTTTACTCATCAGCCCCAGCATTTT
TRBJ1-5 | - | TRBV2 | - | CASSESLGNQPQHF | TGTGCCAGCAGTGAAAGCTTGGGCAATCAGCCCCAGCATTTT
TRBJ2-1 | TRBD2 | TRBV7-2 | - | CASNPSGLAPREQFF | TGTGCCAGCAACCCCTCGGGACTAGCGCCAAGGGAGCAGTTCTTC
TRBJ2-2 | - | TRBV7-2 | - | CASRLQGRTGELFF | TGTGCCAGCAGGTTACAGGGTCGCACCGGGGAGCTGTTTTTT
TRBJ1-1 | - | TRBV15 | - | CASYKGVTGTEAFF | TGTGCCAGCTATAAGGGGGTTACGGGGACTGAAGCTTTCTTT
TRBJ2-1 | TRBD2 | TRBV5-5 | few | CASSLGGLAYNEQFF | TGTGCCAGCAGCTTAGGTGGACTAGCCTACAATGAGCAGTTCTTC
TRBJ1-4 | TRBD1 | TRBV6-6 | few | CASSYRTGGYEKLFF | TGTGCCAGCAGTTACAGAACAGGGGGGTATGAAAAACTGTTTTTT
TRBJ2-7 | TRBD1 | TRBV3-1/TRBV3-2 | once | CASRTRTGGVSYEQYF | TGTGCCAGCAGGACCAGGACAGGGGGTGTTTCCTACGAGCAGTACTTC
TRBJ2-3 | TRBD1 | TRBV28 | - | CASSRTGGGRGTQYF | TGTGCCAGCAGCCGGACAGGGGGCGGGAGGGGTACGCAGTATTTT
TRBJ1-4 | - | TRBV9 | once | CASSGLNEKLFF | TGTGCCAGCAGCGGGCTTAATGAAAAACTGTTTTTT
TRBJ2-2 | TRBD1 | TRBV7-3 | few | CASGTDRGDTGELFF | TGTGCCAGCGGAACTGACAGGGGGGACACCGGGGAGCTGTTTTTT
TRBJ1-5 | TRBD1 | TRBV6-5 | - | CASSTGGAGNQPQHF | TGTGCCAGCAGTACAGGGGGCGCGGGCAATCAGCCCCAGCATTTT